The source of this TCR beta chain is a study of Graves' ophthalmopathy and Graves' hyperthyroidism. The diagnosis was founded upon clinical symptoms, serum thyroxine, TRAb, thyroid ultrasound and orbital computed tomography. PBMCs stemmed from over 9.5 ml of fresh peripheral blood. General observations from the study: Clonotypes were expanded in thyroid at above 0.001 frequency, and most also appeared in blood. The model forecast ophthalmopathy progression, reaching 70.59% sensitivity and around 72% specificity.

RNA transcripts were the template, and TCR beta CDR3 regions were amplified from them. HTBI-primed RT-PCR formed the first round, and a multiplex PCR formed the second. TCRdb re-analysed the multiplex PCR reads in MiXCR, keeping a single row per CDR3 protein. Here the sample spans 200,000 to 250,000 distinct CDR3 sequences, around a fifth being singletons. The CDR3 spans 14 residues. Trimming removed 4 bases from V and 1 base from J, with 10 bases in between. Germline assignment: CDR1 MNHEY and CDR2 SVGAGI. This clonotype was recorded many times. Antigen: not known. The sequencing input was peripheral blood. The chain couples TRBV6-5 to TRBJ2-5; the D is unclear. The source of this sequence is a woman in her 50s with Graves' ophthalmopathy. The CDR3 protein is CASSLGYLQETQYF. As DNA, the CDR3 is TGTGCCAGCAGTTTGGGCTACCTCCAAGAGACCCAGTACTTC.